This TCR beta chain was retrieved from a study of T cell responses to AZD1222 COVID-19 vaccine. Only in-frame clones appear in the TCRdb table, and some are missing; sequencing was by immunoSEQ multiplex PCR. Among around 270,000 clones listed, 94% were seen once. Of note for this clone: Its antigen remains unknown.

The CDR3 contains 15 residues. Trimming pared 4 bases from V and 5 bases from J, leaving 15 bases between. Per the germline V gene, CDR1 is MNHEY and CDR2 is SVGAGI. Study conclusions and caveats: Baseline seropositives among AZD1222 recipients totaled only five to seven.

The sequence was collected from an adult who received the AZD1222 COVID-19 vaccine. The sequenced sample was peripheral blood, obtained 28 days after the second AZD1222 dose. The chain carries TRBV6-5 and TRBJ1-3; D is perhaps TRBD1 (6 bases). DNA for the CDR3: TGTGCCAGCAGTTTAAACAGGGCCGAACGAAACACCATATATTTT. As protein: CASSLNRAERNTIYF.